This TCR beta chain originates from a study of T cell changes during pregnancy in multiple sclerosis. After removal of 8 bases from V and 5 bases from J, the junction contained 5 bases not matched to a gene. Looked up from germline, CDR1 is LNHDA and CDR2 is SQIVND (reference sequence). The CDR3 sequence is 12 residues long. Repertoires were generated with immunoSEQ multiplex PCR, while TCRdb's copy carries only in-frame clones and drops some. This table has over 25,000 clones, about 92% appearing once. The chain couples TRBV19 to TRBJ1-1, with 7 bases that match TRBD1. Source: CD4+ T cells from peripheral blood mononuclear cells, taken in the second trimester of pregnancy. This receptor was obtained from a female donor with multiple sclerosis, enrolled in a pregnancy study. The CDR3 reads CASDRVGTEAFF. The CDR3 bases are TGTGCCAGTGACAGGGTGGGGACTGAAGCTTTCTTT.